This TCR beta chain originates from a study of blood T cell repertoires in COVID-19. Germline V gene lookup returns CDR1 KGHSH and CDR2 LQKENI. The CDR3 covers 21 residues. V shed 6 bases and J shed 0 bases, with 27 bases lying between them. Assay: immunoSEQ multiplex PCR; the TCRdb copy retains only in-frame clones and omits some. The sample has more than 200,000 clones, approximately 80% seen once. The rearrangement joins TRBV18 to TRBJ1-6; a weak D match, TRBD1 (5 bases). The origin of this receptor is a woman of 80 years or more with COVID-19, enrolled during active disease. The sequencing sample was made of peripheral blood. CDR3 nucleotides: TGTGCCAGCTCGACCACGCGGGGAGGGGCCTCCCCCGGCTCCTATAATTCACCCCTCCACTTT. It encodes CASSTTRGGASPGSYNSPLHF.